The clone carrying this TCR beta chain occurred a few times. The sample belongs to a study of cytotoxic CD8 clonotypes in ibrutinib-treated CLL. V was trimmed by 2 bases and J by 2 bases, leaving 4 bases between them. Germline V gene lookup returns CDR1 KGHSY and CDR2 FQNENV. The CDR3 spans 13 residues. Data came from immunoSEQ multiplex PCR; TCRdb stores just in-frame clones and leaves some out. The sample shows about 45,000 clones, about 69% of them seen only once. The sequenced sample was PBMCs, obtained after 24 months of ibrutinib treatment. The clonotype comes from a human donor with chronic lymphocytic leukemia. The chain couples TRBV16 to TRBJ2-1; D ambiguous. The CDR3: CASSQATYNEQFF. CDR3 nucleotides: TGTGCCAGCAGCCAAGCCACCTACAATGAGCAGTTCTTC. Variable domain in full (rest from reference TRBV16 and TRBJ2-1): GEEVAQTPKHLVRGEGQKAKLYCAPIKGHSYVFWYQQVLKNEFKFLISFQNENVFDETGMPKERFSAKCLPNSPCSLEIQATKLEDSAVYFCASSQATYNEQFFGPGTRLTVL.